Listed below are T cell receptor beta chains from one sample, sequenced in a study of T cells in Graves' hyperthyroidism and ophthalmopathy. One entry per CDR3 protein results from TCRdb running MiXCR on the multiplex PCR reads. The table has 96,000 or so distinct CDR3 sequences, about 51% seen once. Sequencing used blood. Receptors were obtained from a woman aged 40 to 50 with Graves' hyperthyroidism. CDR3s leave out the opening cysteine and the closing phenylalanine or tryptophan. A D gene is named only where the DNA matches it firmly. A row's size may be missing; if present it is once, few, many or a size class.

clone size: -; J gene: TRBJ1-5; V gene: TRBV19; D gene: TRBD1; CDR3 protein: ASSGSTGTGNNQPQH
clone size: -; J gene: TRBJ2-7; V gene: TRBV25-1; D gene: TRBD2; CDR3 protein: ASSASKGGGRPYEQY
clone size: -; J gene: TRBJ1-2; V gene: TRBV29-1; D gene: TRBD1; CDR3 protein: STRDSYGYT
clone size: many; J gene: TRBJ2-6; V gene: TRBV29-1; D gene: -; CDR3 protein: SVVRVSSGANVLT
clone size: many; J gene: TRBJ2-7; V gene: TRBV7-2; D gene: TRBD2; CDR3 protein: ASTLAGGESYEQY
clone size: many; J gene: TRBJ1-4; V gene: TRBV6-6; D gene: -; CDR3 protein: ASSYSNEKLF
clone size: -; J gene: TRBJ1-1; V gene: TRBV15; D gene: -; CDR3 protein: ATSSPLTVHTEAF
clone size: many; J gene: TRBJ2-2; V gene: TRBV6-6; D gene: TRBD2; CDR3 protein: ASSYAPGLAGWTGELF
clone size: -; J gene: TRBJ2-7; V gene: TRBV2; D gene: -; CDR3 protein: ASTGSVSSYERY
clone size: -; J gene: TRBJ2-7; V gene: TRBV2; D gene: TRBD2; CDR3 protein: ASSFQREGRDEQY
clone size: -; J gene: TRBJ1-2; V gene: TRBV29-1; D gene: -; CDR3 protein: SVRKGPRTEALGYT
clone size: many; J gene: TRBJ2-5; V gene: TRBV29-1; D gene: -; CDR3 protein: SVVAWTGRVRETQY
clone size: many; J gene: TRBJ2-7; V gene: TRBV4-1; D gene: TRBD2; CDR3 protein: ASSLRTSESHEQY
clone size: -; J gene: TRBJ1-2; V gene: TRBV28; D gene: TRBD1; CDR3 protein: ASSLWGQGYGYT
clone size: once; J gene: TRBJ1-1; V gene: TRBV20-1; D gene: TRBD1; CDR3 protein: SARTGDRVAF
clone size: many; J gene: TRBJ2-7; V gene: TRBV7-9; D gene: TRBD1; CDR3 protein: ASSLESGTGPYEQY
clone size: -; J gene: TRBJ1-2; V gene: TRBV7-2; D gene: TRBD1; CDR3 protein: ASSLTGQGAGYT
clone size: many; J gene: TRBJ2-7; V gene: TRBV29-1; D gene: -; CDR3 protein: SVEERWDYEQY
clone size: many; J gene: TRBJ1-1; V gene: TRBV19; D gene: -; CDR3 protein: ASSMSEGRKDTEAF
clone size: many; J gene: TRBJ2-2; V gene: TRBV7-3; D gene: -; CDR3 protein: ASSLTAPGGELF
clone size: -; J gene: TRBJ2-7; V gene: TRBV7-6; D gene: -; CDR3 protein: ASSVGDPSYEQY
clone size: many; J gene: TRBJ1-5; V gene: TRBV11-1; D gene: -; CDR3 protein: ASTPSHGDNQPQH
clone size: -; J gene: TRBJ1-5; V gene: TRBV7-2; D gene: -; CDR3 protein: ASSWLGGLLNQPQH
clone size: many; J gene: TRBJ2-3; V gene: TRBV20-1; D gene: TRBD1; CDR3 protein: SPKGAADTQY
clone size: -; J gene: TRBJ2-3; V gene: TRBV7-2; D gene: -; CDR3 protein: ASSQEVQGTDTQY
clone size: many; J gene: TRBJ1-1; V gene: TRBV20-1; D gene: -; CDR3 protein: SARGRGTEAF
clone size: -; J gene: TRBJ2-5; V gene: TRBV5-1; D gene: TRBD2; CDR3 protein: ASSFREGVTQY
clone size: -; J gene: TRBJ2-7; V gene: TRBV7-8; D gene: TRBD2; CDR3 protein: ASSASLGLAGAYEQY
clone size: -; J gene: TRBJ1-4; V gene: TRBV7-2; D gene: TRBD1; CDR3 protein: ASSPQGQGYEKLF
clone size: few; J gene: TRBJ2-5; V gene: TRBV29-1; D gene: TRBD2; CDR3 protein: SVTSGRAVETQY
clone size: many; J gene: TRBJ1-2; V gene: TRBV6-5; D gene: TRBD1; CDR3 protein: ASSYYPPGTDGYT
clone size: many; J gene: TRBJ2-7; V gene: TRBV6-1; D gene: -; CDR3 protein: ASSASYEQY
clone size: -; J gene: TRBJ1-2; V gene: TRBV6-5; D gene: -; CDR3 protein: ASSGSAGFGYT
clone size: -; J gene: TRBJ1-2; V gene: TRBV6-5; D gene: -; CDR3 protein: ASSTADSRAYGYT
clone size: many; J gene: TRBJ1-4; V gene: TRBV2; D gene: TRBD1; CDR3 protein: ASRGDREEKLF
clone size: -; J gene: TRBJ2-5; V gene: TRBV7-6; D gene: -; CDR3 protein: ASSPLASNQETQY
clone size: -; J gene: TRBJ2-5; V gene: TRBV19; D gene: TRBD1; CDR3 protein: ASSFGTGGAGETQY
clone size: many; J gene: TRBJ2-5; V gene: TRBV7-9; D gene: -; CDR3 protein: ASSLVKSQETQY
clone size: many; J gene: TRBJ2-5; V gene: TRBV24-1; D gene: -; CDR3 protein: ATSDAGPQETQY
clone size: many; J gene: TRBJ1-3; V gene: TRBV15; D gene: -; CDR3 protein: ATSRLLTGSGNTIY
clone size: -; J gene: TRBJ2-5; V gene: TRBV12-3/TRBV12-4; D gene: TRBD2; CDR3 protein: ASSLGTSGRETQY
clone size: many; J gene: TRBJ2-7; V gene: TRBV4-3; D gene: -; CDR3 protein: ASSQGGLQGYEQY